This TCR beta chain was captured in a study of blood T cell repertoires in COVID-19. The germline V and J ends were trimmed by 4 bases and 2 bases, with 19 bases remaining between them. The CDR3 is made up of 17 amino acids. Per the germline V gene, CDR1 is SGHDT and CDR2 is YYEEEE. Profiling relied on immunoSEQ multiplex PCR, and the TCRdb table lists in-frame clones only, not all of them. The sample records some 340,000 clones, 90% being singletons. The receptor comes from a woman in her 30s who had been exposed to COVID-19. The rearrangement uses TRBV5-6 and TRBJ1-3; D is uncertain. The sample comprised PBMCs or T cells enriched from blood (not recorded which). For the CDR3, the DNA is TGTGCCAGCAGCATGGAACCGACGGGGAGACCTGGAAACACCATATATTTT. Amino acid sequence: CASSMEPTGRPGNTIYF.